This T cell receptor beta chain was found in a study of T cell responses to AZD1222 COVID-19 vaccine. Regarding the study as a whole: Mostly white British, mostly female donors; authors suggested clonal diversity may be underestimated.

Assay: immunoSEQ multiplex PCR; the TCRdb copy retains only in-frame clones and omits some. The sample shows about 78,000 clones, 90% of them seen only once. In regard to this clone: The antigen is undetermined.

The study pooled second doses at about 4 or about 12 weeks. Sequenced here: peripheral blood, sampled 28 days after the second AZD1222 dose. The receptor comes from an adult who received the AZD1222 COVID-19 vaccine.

The CDR3 DNA follows: TGCGCCAGCAGTCAATCCACAGCAACTAATGAAAAACTGTTTTTT. It encodes CASSQSTATNEKLFF. The rearrangement joins TRBV23-1 to TRBJ1-4; no clear D gene. TRBV23-1 has ORF status, its function being uncertain. The CDR3 has 15 amino acids. V was clipped by 0 bases and J by 0 bases, with 5 bases between them.